Detailed here is one T cell receptor (beta chain). The record originates from a study of shared clonotypes between healthy human individuals. The overall study: Each donor's CD8 memory used one plate, CD8 naive two, each CD4 subset three.

TCRdb's copy holds only in-frame clones and misses some; the assay was immunoSEQ multiplex PCR. Altogether 2,500,000 or so clones are present, approximately 94% being singletons, with the ten largest covering approximately 0.37%. The CDR3 length is 15 residues. Germline values: CDR1 SSHAT, CDR2 FNYEAQ (reference sequence). After removal of 5 bases from V and 0 bases from J, the junction contained 7 bases not matched to a gene. The sequencing sample was made of naive CD4+ T cells from PBMCs. Subset noted: CD45RA+ positively selected. This clonotype was sampled from a man in his late teens or twenties in good health. Some clones in this sample may be carry-over from other donors' samples. J is TRBJ2-7 and V is TRBV7-7, with 7 bases identical to TRBD1. CDR3 loop: CASSPRTGASYEQYF. CDR3 nucleotides: TGTGCCAGCAGCCCGCGGACAGGCGCCTCCTACGAGCAGTACTTC.